This TCR beta chain was documented in a study of T cell repertoires in cytomegalovirus infection. The overall study: Signatures in public TCR beta sequences pointed to both CMV infection and matching HLA type. Study outcomes and limitations: Cumulative frequency (of public TCR beta family members) identified carriers of CMV plus the relevant HLA. Predominance within the ex vivo response was attributable to HLA-C-restricted CMV-specific TCR beta clonotypes.

Points on this clonotype: The antigen is unknown.

MiXCR, run by TCRdb on the reads, gives a single entry per CDR3 protein. The repertoire holds roughly 230,000 distinct CDR3 sequences, with about 15% as singletons. The sequenced sample was CD8+ T cells from PBMCs. The sequence came from a human donor in good health (CMV status not recorded). Some clones in this sample may be carry-over from other donors' samples.

The CDR3 DNA reads as TGTGCCAGCACCACCCGGGGGAAGGAATCGAGCACTGAAGCTTTCTTT. Its translation is CASTTRGKESSTEAFF. V is TRBV28 and J is TRBJ1-1, with TRBD1 as a possible D gene (5 bases). The CDR3 is 16 residues long. Trimming took off 7 bases at V and 4 bases at J, with 22 bases between the two ends. The germline CDR1 and CDR2 sequences are MDHEN and SYDVKM.